The 23 T cell receptor beta chains below were found in one sample sequenced in a study of T cell responses to AZD1222 COVID-19 vaccine. Profiled with immunoSEQ multiplex PCR; TCRdb holds only in-frame clones, not every one. There are tens of thousands of clones in the sample; around 90% occur only once, and approximately 5% lies in the top ten. This specimen consisted of peripheral blood, obtained 28 days after the second dose of the MenACWY control vaccine. These receptor sequences come from an adult who received the MenACWY meningococcal vaccine as a control.

The V and J genes are TRBV5-1 and TRBJ2-1; 8 nucleotides line up with TRBD2. The length of the CDR3 is 17 residues. From germline, CDR1 is SGHRS and CDR2 YFSETQ. The J segment lost 3 bases and the V segment lost 1 base, leaving 9 bases of the junction unmatched. In DNA, the CDR3 is TGCGCCAGCAGCTTGCGGACCCTAGCGGGTCTCTACAATGAGCAGTTCTTC. Protein sequence: CASSLRTLAGLYNEQFF. The whole variable domain, remainder taken from reference TRBV5-1 and TRBJ2-1, is KAGVTQTPRYLIKTRGQQVTLSCSPISGHRSVSWYQQTPGQGLQFLFEYFSETQRNKGNFPGRFSGRQFSNSRSEMNVSTLELGDSALYLCASSLRTLAGLYNEQFFGPGTRLTVL.

The DNA for the CDR3 is TGTGCCAGCAGCGAGGGACAGGGTACCTACGAGCAGTACTTC. This translates into CASSEGQGTYEQYF. The V and J genes are TRBV9 and TRBJ2-7, with 9 nucleotides matching TRBD1. The CDR3 spans 14 residues. Per the germline V gene, CDR1 is SGDLS and CDR2 is YYNGEE. Trimming at V came to 3 bases and at J to 2 bases, leaving 3 bases not matched to a gene.

V usage is TRBV24-1 and J usage is TRBJ1-5; no reliable D call. V lost 5 bases and J lost 4, with 11 bases in between. Germline assignment: CDR1 KGHDR and CDR2 SFDVKD. This CDR3 is built from 14 residues. In DNA form, the CDR3 reads TGTGCCACCAGTGCCCTGACGGGAAATCAGCCCCAGCATTTT. Translated, it gives CATSALTGNQPQHF.

The rearrangement links TRBV6-5 to TRBJ2-2, with 10 bases matching TRBD1. Per germline, CDR1 MNHEY and CDR2 SVGAGI. Unmatched junction bases numbered 1, after V lost 6 bases and J lost 0 bases. CDR3 length equals 15 residues. The CDR3 is CASRGQGANTGELFF. In DNA form, the CDR3 reads TGTGCCAGCAGAGGACAGGGGGCGAACACCGGGGAGCTGTTTTTT.

The chain employs TRBV28 and TRBJ1-2; perhaps TRBD1 as D (6 bases). The germline V gene encodes CDR1 MDHEN and CDR2 SYDVKM. V shed 2 bases and J shed 5 bases, with 12 bases lying between them. The CDR3 runs to 14 residues. CDR3 region: CASSLQGRGYGYTF. CDR3 DNA: TGTGCCAGCAGTTTACAGGGGAGGGGTTATGGCTACACCTTC.

There are many counts of this clone. The genes are TRBV6-5 and TRBJ2-7; D perhaps matches TRBD1 (6 bases). The V end was cut by 6 bases, the J end by 6 bases, with 12 bases between. The CDR3 sequence is 12 residues long. Per the germline V gene, CDR1 is MNHEY and CDR2 is SVGAGI. The CDR3 is CASSPTGTEQYF. The CDR3 DNA reads as TGTGCCAGCAGCCCGACAGGAACCGAGCAGTACTTC.

The CDR3 region is CASSPVGAQDAFF. The CDR3 DNA follows: TGTGCCAGCAGCCCAGTGGGGGCGCAGGATGCTTTCTTT. The gene calls are TRBV11-2 and TRBJ1-1, with D possibly being TRBD1 (6 bases). The CDR3 is 13 amino acids. Looked up from germline, CDR1 is SGHAT and CDR2 is FQNNGV. V was clipped by 5 bases and J by 11 bases, with 18 bases between them.

This clone was detected only a few times. The chain recombines TRBV7-2 with TRBJ2-5, with a possible D match to TRBD1 (6 bases). V was pared by 1 base and J by 13 bases, with 16 bases between. Looked up from germline, CDR1 is SGHTA and CDR2 is FQGNSA. The CDR3 loop spans 13 amino acids. The CDR3 sequence: CASSLEGTYPAYF. CDR3 nucleotides: TGTGCCAGCAGCTTAGAAGGGACATATCCGGCGTACTTC.

The V call is TRBV7-2, the J call TRBJ2-5; D gene unclear. V was clipped by 4 bases and J by 5 bases, with 14 bases between them. Per the germline V gene, CDR1 is SGHTA and CDR2 is FQGNSA. The CDR3 consists of 14 residues. CDR3 amino acids: CASSSSGPRETQYF. As DNA, the CDR3 is TGTGCCAGCAGCTCCTCGGGCCCTCGGGAGACCCAGTACTTC.

The chain couples TRBV7-9 to TRBJ1-4; weak D call: TRBD1 (5 bases). This CDR3 comprises 15 residues. The V and J ends lost 8 bases and 2 bases respectively, with 15 bases between them. Germline V gene data show CDR1 as SEHNR and CDR2 as FQNEAQ (reference sequence). The CDR3 DNA reads TGTGCCAGCTACTTAGTCGGGGCCACTAATGAAAAACTGTTTTTT. Translated, it gives CASYLVGATNEKLFF.

V gene TRBV7-2 combines with J gene TRBJ1-1; D is ambiguous. V was trimmed by 5 bases and J by 1 base, leaving 8 bases between them. The V gene's germline CDR1 is SGHTA and CDR2 FQGNSA. The CDR3 is 13 amino acids. The CDR3 coding sequence is TGTGCCAGCAGCCTACAGCCGAACACTGAAGCTTTCTTT. Its translation is CASSLQPNTEAFF.

The J gene is TRBJ1-5, the V gene TRBV11-2; no definite D call. Germline values: CDR1 SGHAT, CDR2 FQNNGV. V lost 2 bases and J lost 3, with 8 bases in between. The CDR3 length is 14 residues. CDR3 sequence: CASSLSGVNQPQHF. The CDR3 region has the DNA TGTGCCAGCAGCTTATCTGGAGTCAATCAGCCCCAGCATTTT.

On this clone: At one end, the junction sequence differs from germline, possibly due to a read error. The chain recombines TRBV5-1 with TRBJ2-7, with 9 bases fitting TRBD1. The CDR3 sequence is 13 residues long. The germline V gene has CDR1 SGHRS and CDR2 YFSETQ. The CDR3 here is CASRLGQGYEQYF. CDR3 in DNA: TGCGCCAGCAGATTGGGACAGGGCTACGAGCAGTACTTC.

V usage is TRBV24-1 and J usage is TRBJ2-2; the D is unclear. The V and J ends lost 3 bases and 5 bases respectively, with 6 bases between them. The CDR3 consists of 13 residues. CDR1 is KGHDR and CDR2 is SFDVKD in the germline V gene. Here the CDR3 reads CATSDTNTGELFF. Written as DNA, the CDR3 is TGTGCCACCAGTGATACTAATACCGGGGAGCTGTTTTTT.

The V call is TRBV7-2, the J call TRBJ1-5, with 7 positions matching TRBD1. The germline V gene encodes CDR1 SGHTA and CDR2 FQGNSA. After removal of 5 bases from V and 4 bases from J, the junction contained 2 bases not matched to a gene. The CDR3 length is 13 residues. The CDR3: CASSQDRNQPQHF. Written as DNA, the CDR3 is TGTGCCAGCAGCCAGGACAGGAATCAGCCCCAGCATTTT.

The chain employs TRBV14 and TRBJ2-1, with 13 bases that match TRBD2. The CDR3 is 15 residues long. Germline CDR1 and CDR2: SGHDN and FVKESK. J gave up 7 bases and V 3 bases, and 3 bases lay outside the gene matches. This CDR3 reads CASSHRTSGSNEQFF. CDR3 in DNA: TGTGCCAGCAGCCACCGGACTAGCGGGAGTAATGAGCAGTTCTTC.

The V gene is TRBV18, the J gene TRBJ1-5, with TRBD1 identical over 7 bases. Trimming at V came to 1 base and at J to 4 bases, leaving 1 base not matched to a gene. CDR1 is KGHSH, CDR2 LQKENI, per germline. The CDR3 totals 14 residues. The CDR3 DNA is TGTGCCAGCTCACCACGGGACAGTAATCAGCCCCAGCATTTT. This gives the protein CASSPRDSNQPQHF.

The chain uses TRBV6-6 and TRBJ2-7; TRBD1 agrees at 7 bases. The CDR3 has 19 amino acids. Germline CDR1 MNHNY, CDR2 SVGAGI (reference sequence). After removal of 6 bases from V and 0 bases from J, the junction contained 20 bases not matched to a gene. The CDR3 DNA reads as TGTGCCAGCAGCTCCTCTACAGGGGCCTCTGCTTACAGCTCCTACGAGCAGTACTTC. Translating gives CASSSSTGASAYSSYEQYF.

V gene TRBV5-4 combines with J gene TRBJ1-1; D gene ambiguous. CDR3 length: 12 residues. The V gene's germline CDR1 is SGHNT and CDR2 YYREEE (reference sequence). V shed 0 bases and J shed 0 bases, with 0 bases lying between them. The DNA for the CDR3 is TGTGCCAGCAGCTTGGTGAACACTGAAGCTTTCTTT. This encodes CASSLVNTEAFF.

This clone was observed a handful of times. This chain uses TRBV10-3 with TRBJ1-1; D unclear. The CDR3 is 11 amino acids. V was shortened by 2 bases and J by 3 bases, with 1 base between the two germline ends. In germline, CDR1 is ENHRY, CDR2 SYGVKD. CDR3 amino acids: CAISEHTEAFF. The DNA for the CDR3 is TGTGCCATCAGTGAGCACACTGAAGCTTTCTTT.

The gene calls are TRBV7-2 and TRBJ2-7, with TRBD2 identical over 10 bases. V shed 2 bases and J 1 base; nucleotides not matched to a gene: 11. Germline CDR1 is SGHTA and CDR2 is FQGNSA. The CDR3 spans 18 residues. CDR3 sequence reads: CASSLRGSGRSRSYEQYF. CDR3 in DNA: TGTGCCAGCAGCTTAAGGGGTAGCGGGAGGTCTAGGTCCTACGAGCAGTACTTC. Using reference TRBV7-2 and TRBJ2-7 for the parts outside the CDR3, the full variable domain is GAGVSQSPSNKVTEKGKDVELRCDPISGHTALYWYRQSLGQGLEFLIYFQGNSAPDKSGLPSDRFSAERTGGSVSTLTIQRTQQEDSAVYLCASSLRGSGRSRSYEQYFGPGTRLTVT.

V is TRBV29-1 and J is TRBJ1-2, with D perhaps matching TRBD1 (6 bases). Trimming cost V 6 bases and J 3 bases, with 14 bases left between them. Germline V CDR1 and CDR2: SQVTM, ANQGSEA. This CDR3 is built from 13 residues. The CDR3 nucleotides are TGCAGCGTGGGGACGGGGGGCGACTATGGCTACACCTTC. Translating gives CSVGTGGDYGYTF. The variable domain in full, completed from reference TRBV29-1 and TRBJ1-2, reads SAVISQKPSRDICQRGTSLTIQCQVDSQVTMMFWYRQQPGQSLTLIATANQGSEATYESGFVIDKFPISRPNLTFSTLTVSNMSPEDSSIYLCSVGTGGDYGYTFGSGTRLTVV.

The chain links TRBV24-1 to TRBJ2-1; D is possibly TRBD1 or TRBD2 (5 bases each). The germline gives CDR1 KGHDR, CDR2 SFDVKD. Trimming took 2 bases from V and 3 from J, leaving 13 bases between them. This CDR3 has 16 amino acids. CDR3: CATSDSGTVIYNEQFF. The CDR3 coding sequence is TGTGCCACCAGTGATTCCGGGACGGTTATCTACAATGAGCAGTTCTTC.